This passage covers 6 T cell receptor beta chains from one sample sequenced in a study of T cell responses to AZD1222 COVID-19 vaccine. Repertoires were generated with immunoSEQ multiplex PCR, while TCRdb's copy carries only in-frame clones and drops some. The sample contains under 150,000 clones, 70% to 90% of which appear only once. The sample here was peripheral blood, taken 28 days after the second AZD1222 dose. These TCRs come from an adult who received the AZD1222 COVID-19 vaccine.

The chain employs TRBV24-1 and TRBJ2-7; TRBD1 matches at 7 bases. J was trimmed by 4 bases and V by 4 bases; bases with no gene match: 12. There are 16 residues in the CDR3. In germline, CDR1 is KGHDR, CDR2 SFDVKD. In DNA, the CDR3 is TGTGCCACCAGTGACCTCGCCGGGACAGCGAGATACGAGCAGTACTTC. It translates to CATSDLAGTARYEQYF.

The V call is TRBV3-1 (or the pseudogene TRBV3-2), the J call TRBJ2-2; D not resolved. Germline V gene lookup returns CDR1 LGHDT and CDR2 YNNKEL (reference sequence). The CDR3 consists of 15 residues. Trimming shortened V by 4 bases and J by 4 bases, and 13 bases separated the two germline ends. The CDR3 protein is CASSRSSAGTGELFF. The CDR3 bases are TGTGCCAGCAGCCGGAGCAGCGCTGGCACCGGGGAGCTGTTTTTT.

The chain employs TRBV12-3 or TRBV12-4 and TRBJ1-2; D is unclear. V was clipped by 4 bases and J by 4 bases, with 10 bases between them. This CDR3 spans 13 amino acids. CDR3 region: CASSSELLYGYTF. As DNA, the CDR3 is TGTGCCAGCAGTTCTGAGCTTCTCTATGGCTACACCTTC.

The V call is TRBV3-1 (or the pseudogene TRBV3-2), the J call TRBJ1-2, with TRBD1 matching 10 bases. This CDR3 is built from 18 residues. V shed 1 base, J shed 2 bases, and the junction held 10 bases outside the gene matches. Germline assignment: CDR1 LGHDT and CDR2 YNNKEL (reference sequence). In DNA form, the CDR3 reads TGTGCCAGCAGCCAAGTACCCTCCCCGGGACAGGGGAACTATGGCTACACCTTC. Amino acid sequence: CASSQVPSPGQGNYGYTF.

The rearrangement uses TRBV27 and TRBJ1-6; no reliable D call. Trimming pared 3 bases from V and 0 bases from J, leaving 0 bases between. The CDR3 length is 13 residues. Per the germline V gene, CDR1 is MNHEY and CDR2 is SMNVEV (reference sequence). In DNA form, the CDR3 reads TGTGCCAGCAGTTTCTCCTATAATTCACCCCTCCACTTT. This translates into CASSFSYNSPLHF.

This clone has a single count. CDR3 bases: TGTGCCTGGAGTGGACGCGGATCTGGGGCCAACGTCCTGACTTTC. Residues: CAWSGRGSGANVLTF. The rearrangement links TRBV30 to TRBJ2-6; D not resolved. V lost 1 base, J lost 1 base, and 8 bases lay in between. The germline V gene has CDR1 GTSNPN and CDR2 SVGIG (reference sequence). CDR3 length equals 15 residues.